Following are 31 T cell receptor beta chains from one sample sequenced in a study of T cells in Graves' hyperthyroidism and ophthalmopathy. Amplified TCR beta CDR3 regions derived from RNA transcripts. Carried out on the TCR CDR3, a first-round RT-PCR used the HTBI primer set. One entry per CDR3 protein results from TCRdb running MiXCR on the multiplex PCR reads. The data hold 600,000 or so distinct CDR3 sequences, with around 15% observed a single time. Sample: blood. Receptors were obtained from a woman aged 45-60 years with Graves' ophthalmopathy.

This clonotype turned up a few times. The CDR3 DNA follows: TGTGCCAGTAGTATCCGGGGAGGGTCGGGCAATCAGCCCCAGCATTTT. It encodes CASSIRGGSGNQPQHF. This chain connects TRBV19 to TRBJ1-5; D call uncertain. Trimming removed 3 bases from V and 2 bases from J, with 14 bases in between. Germline lookup yields CDR1 LNHDA and CDR2 SQIVND (reference sequence). This CDR3 is built from 16 residues.

This clonotype was counted a few times. The V and J genes are TRBV20-1 and TRBJ2-4, with a weak D call TRBD1 (5 bases). CDR3 length: 15 residues. V lost 4 bases, J lost 0 bases, and 13 bases lay in between. CDR1 and CDR2 (germline): DFQATT, SNEGSKA (reference sequence). The CDR3 sequence: CSAMTAILAKNIQYF. The DNA of the CDR3 is TGCAGTGCTATGACAGCAATACTAGCCAAAAACATTCAGTACTTC.

This clonotype occurred many times. This chain uses TRBV7-9 with TRBJ1-5; D is ambiguous. CDR3 length equals 14 residues. The germline V gene encodes CDR1 SEHNR and CDR2 FQNEAQ (reference sequence). The V end lost 0 bases, the J end lost 2 bases, and 5 bases lay between the germline ends. As DNA, the CDR3 is TGTGCCAGCAGCTTAGCCCAGGGCAATCAGCCCCAGCATTTT. Amino acids: CASSLAQGNQPQHF.

V usage is TRBV12-3 or TRBV12-4 and J usage is TRBJ2-7, with D maybe TRBD2 (5 bases). V dropped 4 bases and J dropped 0 bases, with 10 bases sitting between them. The CDR3 spans 14 residues. CDR3 loop: CASSSWTGSYEQYF. In DNA form, the CDR3 reads TGTGCCAGCAGTTCGTGGACTGGCTCCTACGAGCAGTACTTC.

This clonotype was found many times. The chain has TRBV7-9 and TRBJ2-1, with 15 positions matching TRBD2. Germline values: CDR1 SEHNR, CDR2 FQNEAQ (reference sequence). The ends lost 5 bases at V and 8 bases at J; junction bases unmatched: 10. The CDR3 loop spans 17 amino acids. The CDR3 reads CASSDTGLAGGPDEQFF. CDR3 bases: TGTGCCAGCAGCGACACCGGACTAGCGGGAGGGCCGGATGAGCAGTTCTTC.

This clonotype was recorded many times. This chain joins TRBV18 and TRBJ1-4, with D uncertain. CDR1 and CDR2 from the germline V gene are KGHSH and LQKENI. V lost 0 bases, J lost 7 bases, and 12 bases lay in between. This CDR3 is 15 amino acids long. The CDR3 region has the DNA TGTGCCAGCTCACCACCGGTCAGGTTGGCTGAAAAACTGTTTTTT. It encodes CASSPPVRLAEKLFF.

This clonotype was seen many times. V gene TRBV28 combines with J gene TRBJ1-1; no clear D. Germline V gives CDR1 MDHEN, CDR2 SYDVKM. The CDR3 has 13 amino acids. Trimming left V 4 bases short and J 3 bases short, with 9 bases between. CDR3 sequence reads: CASSSDADTEAFF. CDR3 in DNA: TGTGCCAGCAGTTCGGACGCCGACACTGAAGCTTTCTTT.

This clonotype was recorded at least ten times. The chain carries TRBV28 and TRBJ2-7, with 8 bases fitting TRBD1. Germline lookup yields CDR1 MDHEN and CDR2 SYDVKM. CDR3 length: 15 amino acids. J gave up 5 bases and V 2 bases, and 8 bases lay outside the gene matches. The CDR3, as DNA: TGTGCCAGCAGTTTAGTACTGACAGGGGCCAACGAGCAGTACTTC. Translation: CASSLVLTGANEQYF.

This clonotype was observed at least ten times. The V call is TRBV5-1, the J call TRBJ2-1; D uncertain. Trimming removed 0 bases from V and 0 bases from J, with 7 bases in between. Germline V gives CDR1 SGHRS, CDR2 YFSETQ. This CDR3 region has 15 residues. CDR3 nucleotide sequence: TGCGCCAGCAGCTTGGTGCAACTCTCCTACAATGAGCAGTTCTTC. Translation gives CASSLVQLSYNEQFF.

This clonotype was seen many times. The chain employs TRBV2 and TRBJ1-1; D perhaps matches TRBD1 (6 bases). This CDR3 has 13 residues. Trimming removed 9 bases from V and 1 base from J, with 12 bases in between. Per the germline V gene, CDR1 is SNHLY and CDR2 is FYNNEI. The DNA of the CDR3 is TGTGCCAGTTCCGGGGGGCCGAACACTGAAGCTTTCTTT. This gives the protein CASSGGPNTEAFF. The variable domain in full, with the rest retrieved from reference TRBV2 and TRBJ1-1, is EPEVTQTPSHQVTQMGQEVILRCVPISNHLYFYWYRQILGQKVEFLVSFYNNEISEKSEIFDDQFSVERPDGSNFTLKIRSTKLEDSAMYFCASSGGPNTEAFFGQGTRLTVV.

Regarding this clonotype: A much larger clone is a single base away; this may be a read error. This rearrangement joins TRBV9 to TRBJ2-1; D may be TRBD1 (5 bases). The J call may be mistaken, given a closer DNA end match to TRBJ2-7. CDR3 length: 17 residues. The V gene's germline CDR1 is SGDLS and CDR2 YYNGEE. CDR3 sequence (DNA): TGTGCCAGCAGCGTAGTTTCGAGGCTTGGGGCTTACAATGAGCAGTACTTC. Encoded protein: CASSVVSRLGAYNEQYF.

This chain links TRBV4-3 with TRBJ2-1, with 9 bases lining up with TRBD2. CDR3 size: 16 residues. J lost 11 bases, V lost 1 base, and 12 bases had no gene match. Germline CDR1 and CDR2: LGHNA and YSLEER. CDR3 protein: CASSQARSGRIWKQFF. CDR3 nucleotide sequence: TGCGCCAGCAGCCAAGCTAGGAGCGGGAGGATTTGGAAGCAGTTCTTC.

This clonotype was seen more than once but under ten times. At one end the junction does not follow the germline gene, possibly because of a read error. V is TRBV20-1 and J is TRBJ2-4; TRBD2 might be the D (6 bases). The germline V gene encodes CDR1 DFQATT and CDR2 SNEGSKA (reference sequence). The CDR3 is 16 residues long. CDR3 region: CGARDLASLAKNIQYF. CDR3 nucleotides: TGCGGTGCTAGAGATCTAGCGTCCCTAGCCAAAAACATTCAGTACTTC.

This clonotype has at least ten counts. The chain employs TRBV12-3 or TRBV12-4 and TRBJ2-7, with 11 nucleotides matching TRBD1. The trim removed 8 bases at V and 5 bases at J, leaving 5 bases unmatched. CDR3 length: 13 residues. The chain's CDR3 is CASAGQGDNEQYF. The CDR3 DNA is TGTGCCAGCGCGGGACAGGGGGACAACGAGCAGTACTTC.

This clonotype showed up just a few times. The chain links TRBV29-1 to TRBJ1-3; D gene uncertain. The CDR3 contains 13 residues. The germline V and J ends were trimmed by 6 bases and 3 bases, with 12 bases remaining between them. Germline lookup yields CDR1 SQVTM and CDR2 ANQGSEA. The CDR3 region is CSVERGIGNTIYF. The CDR3 DNA follows: TGCAGCGTAGAGCGGGGAATTGGAAACACCATATATTTT.

About this clonotype: A single base separates this from a much larger clone, so it may be a read error. The CDR3 carries no conserved terminal phenylalanine or tryptophan, so it likely arises from a read error. This sequence joins TRBV7-9 and TRBJ1-1, with 7 positions matching TRBD1. The CDR3 runs 17 residues. Germline loops: CDR1 SEHNR, CDR2 FQNEAQ (reference sequence). Unmatched junction bases numbered 12, after V lost 5 bases and J lost 0 bases. The CDR3 sequence is CASSALTGPLMNTEAFL. The CDR3, as DNA: TGTGCCAGCAGCGCCTTGACAGGGCCCCTCATGAACACTGAAGCTTTCCTT.

This clonotype was seen repeatedly, ten times or more. The CDR3 DNA follows: TGTGCCAGCAGCCTCGACAGGTATGGCTACACCTTC. Translating it yields CASSLDRYGYTF. The J gene is TRBJ1-2, the V gene TRBV28, with D maybe TRBD1 (6 bases). This CDR3 is built from 12 residues. Per germline, CDR1 MDHEN and CDR2 SYDVKM. V lost 6 bases, J lost 5 bases, and 10 bases lay in between.

In this sample, this clonotype turned up many times. This chain connects TRBV11-2 to TRBJ2-1, with D unclear. Trimming stripped 0 bases from V and 0 bases from J, with 12 bases between. This CDR3 is built from 17 residues. The germline CDR1 and CDR2 sequences are SGHAT and FQNNGV. The CDR3 loop is CASSLESETSSYNEQFF. In nucleotides, the CDR3 is TGTGCCAGCAGCTTAGAAAGCGAGACGAGCTCCTACAATGAGCAGTTCTTC.

This clonotype was recorded once. V is TRBV28 and J is TRBJ1-2; 7 bases are a match to TRBD1. Germline V lookup: CDR1 MDHEN, CDR2 SYDVKM. V dropped 5 bases and J dropped 3; count of bases not matched to a gene: 3. The CDR3 has 13 residues. CDR3 region: CASSNTGDYGYTF. The CDR3 coding sequence is TGTGCCAGCAGTAACACAGGGGACTATGGCTACACCTTC.

This clonotype was seen a handful of times. This chain connects TRBV5-1 to TRBJ1-1, with 11 nucleotides matching TRBD1. Trimming removed 0 bases from V and 5 bases from J; junction bases left unmatched: 9. In germline, CDR1 is SGHRS, CDR2 YFSETQ. This CDR3 comprises 17 residues. CDR3 sequence (DNA): TGCGCCAGCAGCTTGGATTTGACGGACAGGGGGCGAACTGAAGCTTTCTTT. The encoded protein is CASSLDLTDRGRTEAFF.

This clonotype was recorded a few times. The chain is built from TRBV18 and TRBJ1-6, with D possibly matching TRBD1 (5 bases). The CDR3 totals 14 residues. V was clipped by 8 bases and J by 6 bases, with 14 bases between them. Germline values: CDR1 KGHSH, CDR2 LQKENI. The CDR3 sequence: CASSQPGGNSPLHF. The CDR3 nucleotides are TGTGCCAGCAGCCAACCCGGGGGTAATTCACCCCTCCACTTT. Filled out from reference TRBV18 and TRBJ1-6, the complete variable domain reads NAGVMQNPRHLVRRRGQEARLRCSPMKGHSHVYWYRQLPEEGLKFMVYLQKENIIDESGMPKERFSAEFPKEGPSILRIQQVVRGDSAAYFCASSQPGGNSPLHFGNGTRLTVT.

This clonotype was found once. The chain carries TRBV7-9 and TRBJ2-3; D is unclear. The CDR3 runs to 13 residues. CDR1 and CDR2 (germline): SEHNR, FQNEAQ (reference sequence). V dropped 9 bases and J dropped 2 bases, with 12 bases sitting between them. For the CDR3, the DNA is TGTGCCAGTCGCGGACGGAACACAGATACGCAGTATTTT. This sequence encodes CASRGRNTDTQYF.

This clonotype appeared a single time. This rearrangement joins TRBV2 to TRBJ2-1; 12 bases are a match to TRBD2. The V gene end was trimmed by 6 bases and the J gene end by 2 bases; junction bases not matched to a gene: 5. CDR1 and CDR2 from the germline V gene are SNHLY and FYNNEI. CDR3 size: 16 residues. The CDR3 nucleotides read TGTGCCAGCAGCAGGCGACTAGCGGGAGCCTACAATGAGCAGTTCTTC. It specifies CASSRRLAGAYNEQFF.

This clonotype came up many times. The chain combines TRBV7-3 with TRBJ2-3; 9 nucleotides agree with TRBD1. This CDR3 spans 14 amino acids. The germline gives CDR1 SGHTA, CDR2 FQGTGA. Trimming removed 5 bases from V and 6 bases from J; junction bases left unmatched: 6. CDR3 protein: CASSLRTGDDTQYF. The DNA of the CDR3 is TGTGCCAGCAGCCTCAGGACAGGGGACGATACGCAGTATTTT.

Ten or more counts support this clonotype. The chain recombines TRBV2 with TRBJ2-5; TRBD2 aligns across 9 bases. This CDR3 is 13 amino acids long. Germline V gene data show CDR1 as SNHLY and CDR2 as FYNNEI. V gave up 6 bases and J gave up 2 bases; unmatched junction bases: 1. The CDR3 loop is CASSGLAQETQYF. The CDR3 nucleotides read TGTGCCAGCAGCGGACTAGCGCAAGAGACCCAGTACTTC.

The genes are TRBV12-3 or TRBV12-4 and TRBJ1-3, with a tentative D call TRBD1 (5 bases). V was clipped by 7 bases and J by 4 bases, with 14 bases between them. This CDR3 has 14 residues. CDR3 residues: CASTLRGLGNTIYF. CDR3 DNA: TGTGCCAGCACTTTGAGGGGTCTGGGAAACACCATATATTTT.

This clonotype was detected ten times or more. The chain uses TRBV7-9 and TRBJ2-7, with D perhaps TRBD2 (6 bases). The V end lost 1 base, the J end lost 5 bases, and 9 bases lay between the germline ends. Per the germline V gene, CDR1 is SEHNR and CDR2 is FQNEAQ (reference sequence). The CDR3 is made up of 13 amino acids. Here the CDR3 DNA reads TGTGCCAGCAGCTTAGTTAGCGGCGACGAGCAGTACTTC. This codes for CASSLVSGDEQYF.

The chain has TRBV6-6 and TRBJ1-5; D gene uncertain. Germline V CDR1 and CDR2: MNHNY, SVGAGI (reference sequence). V was clipped by 0 bases and J by 4 bases, with 10 bases between them. There are 15 residues in the CDR3. The CDR3 loop is CASSYSLVGNQPQHF. DNA of the CDR3: TGTGCCAGCAGTTACTCACTGGTGGGGAATCAGCCCCAGCATTTT.

The table lists this clonotype with a few counts. This sequence joins TRBV10-3 and TRBJ1-2; 7 bases align to TRBD1. Per the germline V gene, CDR1 is ENHRY and CDR2 is SYGVKD. There are 13 residues in the CDR3. With V trimmed by 2 bases and J by 10 bases, 7 bases remained unmatched. The DNA of the CDR3 is TGTGCCATCAGTGAGGCGAAACAGGGGACCTACACCTTC. Translation gives CAISEAKQGTYTF.

This clonotype came up a few times. The genes are TRBV5-6 and TRBJ2-1; either TRBD1 or TRBD2 may supply D (6 bases each). The germline V gene has CDR1 SGHDT and CDR2 YYEEEE. This CDR3 has 16 amino acids. The V gene lost 0 bases and the J gene lost 4 bases, with 14 bases spanning the gap. The CDR3 bases are TGTGCCAGCAGCTTGGTACGGGGGCGCGAGTACAATGAGCAGTTCTTC. The encoded protein is CASSLVRGREYNEQFF.

In its sample, this clonotype was seen many times. The chain employs TRBV2 and TRBJ1-1; no firm D call. Germline assignment: CDR1 SNHLY and CDR2 FYNNEI. Trimming cost V 6 bases and J 1 base, with 3 bases left between them. The CDR3 is 11 residues long. The CDR3 bases are TGTGCCAGCAGGGAGAACACTGAAGCTTTCTTT. The encoded protein is CASRENTEAFF.